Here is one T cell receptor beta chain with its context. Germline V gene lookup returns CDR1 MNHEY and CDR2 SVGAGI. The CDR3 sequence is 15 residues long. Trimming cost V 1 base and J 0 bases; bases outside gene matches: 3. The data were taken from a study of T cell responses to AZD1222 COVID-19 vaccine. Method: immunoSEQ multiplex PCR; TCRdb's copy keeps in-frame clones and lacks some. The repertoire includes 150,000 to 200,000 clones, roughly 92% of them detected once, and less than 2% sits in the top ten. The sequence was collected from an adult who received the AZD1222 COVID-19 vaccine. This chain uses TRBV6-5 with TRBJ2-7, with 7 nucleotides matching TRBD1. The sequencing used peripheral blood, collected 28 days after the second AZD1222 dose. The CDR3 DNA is TGTGCCAGCAGTTACTACACAGGGGCCTCCTACGAGCAGTACTTC. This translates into CASSYYTGASYEQYF.